Sequencing of this T cell receptor beta chain was carried out in a study of T-cell memory formation after mild COVID-19. Looking at the study overall: Each donor largely had its own TCR clusters. Study-level points and caveats: Some SARS-CoV-2-responding clones were already detected in memory before infection. Confirmation of SARS-CoV-2 specificity was lacking for second-wave clones peaking day 37.

Details on this clonotype: Antigen: not known.

MiXCR was run by TCRdb on the 5' RACE reads, yielding one entry per CDR3 protein. The table has 250,000 or so distinct CDR3 sequences, roughly 10% seen once. CDR1 is MGHDK and CDR2 is SYGVNS in the germline V gene. V was shortened by 0 bases and J by 2 bases, with 13 bases between the two germline ends. The CDR3 sequence is 16 residues long. The source material was PBMCs or a T cell subset sorted from them (not recorded which). V is TRBV25-1 and J is TRBJ2-5; TRBD1 might be the D (6 bases). The TCR sequence derives from a man aged 18 to 30 who had mild COVID-19 (a few samples of this study predate the infection). Cell type and time point are not known. DNA for the CDR3: TGTGCCAGCAGTGAATATACAGGGAGTAGGCAAGAGACCCAGTACTTC. As protein: CASSEYTGSRQETQYF. Based on the CDR3 plus reference TRBV25-1 and TRBJ2-5, the full variable domain is EADIYQTPRYLVIGTGKKITLECSQTMGHDKMYWYQQDPGMELHLIHYSYGVNSTEKGDLSSESTVSRIRTEHFPLTLESARPSHTSQYLCASSEYTGSRQETQYFGPGTRLLVL.